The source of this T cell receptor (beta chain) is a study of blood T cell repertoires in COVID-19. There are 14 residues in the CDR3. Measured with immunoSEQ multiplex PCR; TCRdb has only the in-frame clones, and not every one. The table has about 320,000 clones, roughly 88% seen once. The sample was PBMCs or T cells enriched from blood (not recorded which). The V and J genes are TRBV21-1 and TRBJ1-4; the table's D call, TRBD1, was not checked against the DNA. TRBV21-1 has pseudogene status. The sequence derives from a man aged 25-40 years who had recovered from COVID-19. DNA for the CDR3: TGTGCCAGCAGCAATGGGGACAGGTCTGAAAAACTGTTTTTT. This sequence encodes CASSNGDRSEKLFF.